This TCR beta chain was observed in a study of blood T cell repertoires in COVID-19. In the study overall: The United States, Italy and Spain were the sources of the acute and convalescent COVID-19 samples. T cells, B-cell-depleted T cells, or PBMCs supplied cDNA or gDNA.

In the original analysis: Estimates of nucleated cell counts were drawn from the amplification of reference gene primers. Using immunoSEQ multiplex PCR, the repertoire was profiled, and TCRdb retains in-frame clones only, with some absent. The V and J calls and clone size are taken from that table; D and trimming were inferred from the DNA. The sample comprises about 27,000 clones, roughly four fifths of which are singletons, and around 70% rests with the top ten. The origin of this receptor is a man between 65 and 85 years old with acute or convalescent COVID-19. The sequencing sample was made of peripheral blood.

The CDR3 region has the DNA TGTGCCATCAGCGGGTATAAGACCTACGAGCAGTACTTC. It is translated as CAISGYKTYEQYF. The V gene is TRBV10-3, the J gene TRBJ2-7; D not certain. Germline V lookup: CDR1 ENHRY, CDR2 SYGVKD. Deletions cut 6 bases from V and 2 bases from J, with 11 bases between. The CDR3 has 13 residues.